This T cell receptor (beta chain) was observed in a study of blood T cell repertoires in COVID-19. In the original analysis: By means of reference gene primer amplification, nucleated cell counts were estimated. Sequencing used immunoSEQ multiplex PCR; TCRdb keeps in-frame clones, though not all of them. V, J and clone size reflect that table, while D and trimming were determined from the DNA. The repertoire includes some 290,000 clones, 75% to 90% of them detected once, and about 2% sits in the top ten. The specimen sequenced was peripheral blood. This sequence was found in a woman between 50 and 59 years old who had recovered from COVID-19.

CDR3 in amino acids: CASSFGGKPQHF. CDR3 coding DNA: TGTGCCAGCAGTTTTGGAGGGAAGCCCCAGCATTTT. V and J are TRBV28 and TRBJ1-5; the D is unclear. With 3 bases removed from V and 8 bases from J, the gap between germline ends came to 8 bases. Germline lookup yields CDR1 MDHEN and CDR2 SYDVKM. This CDR3 contains 12 residues.